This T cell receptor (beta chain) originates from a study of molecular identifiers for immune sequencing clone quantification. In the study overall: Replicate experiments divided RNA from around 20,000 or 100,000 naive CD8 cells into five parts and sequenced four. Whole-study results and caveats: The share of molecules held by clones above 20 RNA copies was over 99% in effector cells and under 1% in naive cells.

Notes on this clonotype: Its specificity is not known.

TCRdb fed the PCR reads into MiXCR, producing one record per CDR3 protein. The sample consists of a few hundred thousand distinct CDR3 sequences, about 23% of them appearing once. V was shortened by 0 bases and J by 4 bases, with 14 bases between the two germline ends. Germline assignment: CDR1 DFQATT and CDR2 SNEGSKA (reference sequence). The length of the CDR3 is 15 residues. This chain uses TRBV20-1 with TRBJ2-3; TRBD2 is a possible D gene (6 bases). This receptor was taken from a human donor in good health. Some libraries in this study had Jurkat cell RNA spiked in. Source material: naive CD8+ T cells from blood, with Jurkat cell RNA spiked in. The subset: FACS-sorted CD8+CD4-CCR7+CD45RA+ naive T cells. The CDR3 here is CSARDSGTPPDTQYF. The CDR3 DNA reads TGCAGTGCTAGAGATTCCGGGACTCCGCCAGATACGCAGTATTTT.